These 7 T cell receptor beta chains share one sample of origin, sequenced in a study of T cell clonality in common variable immunodeficiency. For these receptors, no antigen is known. Only in-frame clones appear in the TCRdb table, and some are missing; sequencing was by immunoSEQ multiplex PCR. The table lists tens of thousands of clones, with no singletons. Findings and caveats of the study: Common variable immunodeficiency TCR beta sequences reportedly had fewer deletions and N-nucleotide insertions.

Sequencing input: peripheral blood mononuclear cells. These receptor sequences come from a human donor with common variable immunodeficiency.

This clone was found many times. CDR3 DNA, as far as it was read: TGTGCCAGCTCACCATATGGGGGCCACACAGATACG. Translation: CASSPYGGHTDT. The complete CDR3 protein is CASSPYGGHTDTQYF. The chain recombines TRBV18 with TRBJ2-3, with D maybe TRBD1 (6 bases). Coverage ceases 3 residues before the CDR3 finishes, and the germline J gene fills in the end. The germline V and J ends were trimmed by 2 bases and 2 bases, with 11 bases remaining between them. The CDR3 has 15 residues. Germline-derived CDR1 and CDR2 are KGHSH and LQKENI.

This clone showed up many times. Sequencing ends 3 residues short of the CDR3 end; the germline J gene provides the rest. This chain connects TRBV29-1 to TRBJ2-5; no clear D. The V and J ends lost 0 bases and 6 bases respectively, with 8 bases between them. CDR3 size: 12 residues. Germline V lookup: CDR1 SQVTM, CDR2 ANQGSEA. Incomplete CDR3 DNA: TGCAGCGTTGAAGAAAGCACGAAGACC. Protein sequence: CSVEESTKT. The full CDR3 is CSVEESTKTQYF.

This clone has at least ten counts. The CDR3 goes on 3 residues after the read ends, and that part is filled in from the germline J gene. This chain links TRBV20-1 with TRBJ2-1; 7 bases agree with TRBD1. This CDR3 region has 12 residues. Germline V gene sequence: CDR1 DFQATT, CDR2 SNEGSKA (reference sequence). V lost 6 bases to trimming and J lost 9 bases; unmatched junction nucleotides: 8. CDR3 region: CSATHDRVEQFF. The part of the CDR3 DNA that was read is TGCAGTGCCACACATGACAGGGTTGAG.

This clone was picked up many times. The CDR3 is cut off 3 residues early in the read; its end comes from the germline J gene. V usage is TRBV5-1 and J usage is TRBJ1-3; no definite D call. The V gene lost 0 bases and the J gene lost 0 bases, with 7 bases spanning the gap. The CDR3 covers 15 residues. Germline loops: CDR1 SGHRS, CDR2 YFSETQ. CDR3 protein: CASSLEGHSGNTIYF. The CDR3 DNA, read in part, is TGCGCCAGCAGCTTGGAGGGCCACTCTGGAAACACC. The full variable domain, with the rest looked up from reference TRBV5-1 and TRBJ1-3, is KAGVTQTPRYLIKTRGQQVTLSCSPISGHRSVSWYQQTPGQGLQFLFEYFSETQRNKGNFPGRFSGRQFSNSRSEMNVSTLELGDSALYLCASSLEGHSGNTIYFGEGSWLTVV.

This clone has ten or more counts. The CDR3 end is not reached by the read, which stops 3 residues before it; the germline J gene fills it in. The chain combines TRBV18 with TRBJ1-2; 7 positions agree with TRBD1. The J segment lost 2 bases and the V segment lost 4 bases, leaving 4 bases of the junction unmatched. This CDR3 has 14 amino acids. Germline values: CDR1 KGHSH, CDR2 LQKENI. CDR3 DNA, as far as it was read: TGTGCCAGCTCACGCGGGACAGACAACTATGGC. Encoded protein: CASSRGTDNYG. The full CDR3 sequence reads CASSRGTDNYGYTF.

This clone showed up many times. The read ends 3 residues shy of where the CDR3 ends; the end is completed using the germline J gene. The V gene is TRBV28, the J gene TRBJ2-7; 10 bases align to TRBD2. The germline CDR1 and CDR2 sequences are MDHEN and SYDVKM. Germline trimming cut 7 bases from V and 5 bases from J; bases unmatched to any gene: 2. This CDR3 is 12 amino acids long. CDR3 protein: CASKLAGDEQYF. The sequenced part of the CDR3 DNA is TGTGCCAGCAAGCTAGCGGGGGACGAG.

This clone has at least ten counts. The read falls 3 residues short of the CDR3 end, and the missing part is taken from the germline J gene. This chain connects TRBV11-3 to TRBJ2-1, with TRBD1 as a possible D gene (6 bases). In germline, CDR1 is SGHNT, CDR2 YENEEA. CDR3 length equals 15 residues. V was shortened by 6 bases and J by 6 bases, with 18 bases between the two germline ends. The CDR3 loop reads CASSYRDNPANEQFF. Partial CDR3 DNA: TGTGCCAGCAGTTACCGGGACAATCCCGCCAATGAG.